This TCR beta chain derives from a study of shared clonotypes between healthy human individuals. The wider study: Each donor contributed plates that comprised three CD4 naive, three CD4 memory, two CD8 naive and one CD8 memory. Study-wide findings and caveats: Rarefaction showed sorted-subset sequencing was incomplete despite large depth.

Naive CD8 cells were CD45RO-negative, positively selected for CCR7, excluding terminally differentiated effector memory CD45RA+ cells. Germline CDR1 MNHEY, CDR2 SMNVEV (reference sequence). Trimming shortened V by 8 bases and J by 2 bases, and 16 bases separated the two germline ends. The CDR3 contains 14 residues. Points on this clone: Its antigen is not known.

Researchers divided each subset's genomic DNA evenly across several immunoSEQ plates. Sorted-subset replicate PCRs used 150 to 200 ng of genomic DNA. This amount corresponded to 33,000 or so T cell genomes. TCRdb keeps only in-frame clones here, not all; method: immunoSEQ multiplex PCR. The sample includes about 2.2 million clones, 93% of them seen just once. This sequence was found in a man between 18 and 29 years old in good health. Some clones in this sample may be carry-over from other donors' samples. V gene TRBV27 combines with J gene TRBJ2-7; D not certain. The material sequenced was naive CD8+ T cells from PBMCs. CDR3 amino acids: CASSTPKGPYEQYF. The CDR3 nucleotides are TGTGCCAGCTCAACCCCCAAGGGCCCCTACGAGCAGTACTTC.